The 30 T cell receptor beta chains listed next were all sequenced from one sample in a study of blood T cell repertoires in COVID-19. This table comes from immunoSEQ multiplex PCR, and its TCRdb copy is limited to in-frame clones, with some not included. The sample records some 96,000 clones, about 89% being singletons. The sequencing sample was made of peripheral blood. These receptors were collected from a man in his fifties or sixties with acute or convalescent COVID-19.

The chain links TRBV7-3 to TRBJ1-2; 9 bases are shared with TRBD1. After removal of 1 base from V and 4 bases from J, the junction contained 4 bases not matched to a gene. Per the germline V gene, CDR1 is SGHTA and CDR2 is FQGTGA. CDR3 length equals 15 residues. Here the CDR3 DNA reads TGTGCCAGCAGCTTAATGGGACAGGGTCGCTATGGCTACACCTTC. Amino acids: CASSLMGQGRYGYTF.

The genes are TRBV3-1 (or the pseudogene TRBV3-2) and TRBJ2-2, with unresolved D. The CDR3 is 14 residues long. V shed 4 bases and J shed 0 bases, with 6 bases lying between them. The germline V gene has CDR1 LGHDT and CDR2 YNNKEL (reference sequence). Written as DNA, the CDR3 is TGTGCCAGCAGCCGAGTTTCGAACACCGGGGAGCTGTTTTTT. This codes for CASSRVSNTGELFF.

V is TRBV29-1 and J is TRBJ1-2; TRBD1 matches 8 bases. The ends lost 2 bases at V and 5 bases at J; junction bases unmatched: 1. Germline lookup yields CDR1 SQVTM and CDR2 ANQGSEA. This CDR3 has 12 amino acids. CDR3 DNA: TGCAGCGTTGAAACAGGGGGGTATGGCTACACCTTC. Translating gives CSVETGGYGYTF.

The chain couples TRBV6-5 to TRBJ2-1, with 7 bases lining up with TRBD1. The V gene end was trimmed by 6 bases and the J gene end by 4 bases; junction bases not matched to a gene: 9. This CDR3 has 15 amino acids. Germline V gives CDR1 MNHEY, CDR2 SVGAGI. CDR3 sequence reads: CASRNDRADYNEQFF. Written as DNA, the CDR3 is TGTGCCAGCAGGAACGACAGGGCAGATTACAATGAGCAGTTCTTC.

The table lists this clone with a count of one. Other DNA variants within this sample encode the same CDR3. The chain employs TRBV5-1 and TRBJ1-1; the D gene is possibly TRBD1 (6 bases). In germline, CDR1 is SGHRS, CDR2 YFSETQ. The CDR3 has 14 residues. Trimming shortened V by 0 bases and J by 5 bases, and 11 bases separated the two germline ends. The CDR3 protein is CASSLDRVNTEAFF. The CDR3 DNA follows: TGCGCCAGCAGCTTGGACAGGGTTAATACTGAAGCTTTCTTT. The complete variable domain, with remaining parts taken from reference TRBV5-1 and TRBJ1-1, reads KAGVTQTPRYLIKTRGQQVTLSCSPISGHRSVSWYQQTPGQGLQFLFEYFSETQRNKGNFPGRFSGRQFSNSRSEMNVSTLELGDSALYLCASSLDRVNTEAFFGQGTRLTVV.

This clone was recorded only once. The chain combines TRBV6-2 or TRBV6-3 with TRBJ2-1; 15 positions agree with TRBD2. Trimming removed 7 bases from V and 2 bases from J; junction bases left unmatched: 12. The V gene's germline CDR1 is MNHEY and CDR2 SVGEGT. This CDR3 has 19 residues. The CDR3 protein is CASNPVAGTSGRTYNEQFF. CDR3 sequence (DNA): TGTGCCAGCAACCCTGTAGCCGGGACTAGCGGGAGGACCTACAATGAGCAGTTCTTC.

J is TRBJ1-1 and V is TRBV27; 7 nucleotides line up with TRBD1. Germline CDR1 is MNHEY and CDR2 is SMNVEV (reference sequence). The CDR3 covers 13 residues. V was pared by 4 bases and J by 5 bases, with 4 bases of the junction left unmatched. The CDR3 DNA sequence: TGTGCCAGCAGTTATACAGGGGAAACTGAAGCTTTCTTT. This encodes CASSYTGETEAFF.

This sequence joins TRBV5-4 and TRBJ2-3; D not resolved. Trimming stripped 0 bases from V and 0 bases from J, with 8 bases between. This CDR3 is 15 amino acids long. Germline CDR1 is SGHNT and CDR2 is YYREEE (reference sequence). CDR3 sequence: CASSLDSPSTDTQYF. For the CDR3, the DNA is TGTGCCAGCAGCTTGGACAGTCCTAGCACAGATACGCAGTATTTT.

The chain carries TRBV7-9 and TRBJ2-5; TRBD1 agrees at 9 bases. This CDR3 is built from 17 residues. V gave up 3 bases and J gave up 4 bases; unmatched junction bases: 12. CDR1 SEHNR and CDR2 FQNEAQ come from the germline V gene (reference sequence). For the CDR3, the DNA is TGTGCCAGCAGCTTGGCGGGACAGGGTACGGTTAGAGAGACCCAGTACTTC. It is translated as CASSLAGQGTVRETQYF.

CDR3 sequence reads: CASSLTGPSPLHF. The CDR3 nucleotides are TGTGCCAGCAGCCTGACAGGGCCCTCACCCCTCCACTTT. The chain is built from TRBV7-9 and TRBJ1-6; 7 nucleotides agree with TRBD1. The V segment lost 5 bases and the J segment 10 bases; nucleotides outside the gene matches: 5. Germline V gene data show CDR1 as SEHNR and CDR2 as FQNEAQ (reference sequence). This CDR3 is 13 amino acids long.

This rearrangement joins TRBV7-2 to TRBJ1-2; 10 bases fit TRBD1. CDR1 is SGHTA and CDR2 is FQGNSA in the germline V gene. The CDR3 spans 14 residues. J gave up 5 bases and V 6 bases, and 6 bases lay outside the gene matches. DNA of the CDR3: TGTGCCAGCAGACGGACAGGGGGAAGATATGGCTACACCTTC. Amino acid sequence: CASRRTGGRYGYTF.

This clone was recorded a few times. CDR3 bases: TGTGCCAGCAGCTTGGCCGTGGGTGGTGAGCGGCTGAACAATGAGCAGTTCTTC. Protein: CASSLAVGGERLNNEQFF. The V and J genes are TRBV5-6 and TRBJ2-1; D might be TRBD2 (5 bases). The germline V gene has CDR1 SGHDT and CDR2 YYEEEE. This CDR3 contains 18 residues. Trimming cost V 0 bases and J 5 bases, with 21 bases left between them.

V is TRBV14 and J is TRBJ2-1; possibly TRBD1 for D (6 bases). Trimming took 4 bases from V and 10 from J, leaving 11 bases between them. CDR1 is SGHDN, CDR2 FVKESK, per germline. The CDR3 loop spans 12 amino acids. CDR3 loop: CASSPQGDEQFF. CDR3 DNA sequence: TGTGCCAGCAGCCCACAGGGTGACGAGCAGTTCTTC.

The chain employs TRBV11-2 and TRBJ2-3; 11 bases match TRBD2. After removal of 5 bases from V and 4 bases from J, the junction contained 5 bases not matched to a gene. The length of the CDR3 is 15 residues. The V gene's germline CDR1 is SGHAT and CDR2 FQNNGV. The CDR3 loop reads CASSTRLAGSDTQYF. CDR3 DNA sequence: TGTGCCAGCAGCACCAGACTAGCGGGATCAGATACGCAGTATTTT.

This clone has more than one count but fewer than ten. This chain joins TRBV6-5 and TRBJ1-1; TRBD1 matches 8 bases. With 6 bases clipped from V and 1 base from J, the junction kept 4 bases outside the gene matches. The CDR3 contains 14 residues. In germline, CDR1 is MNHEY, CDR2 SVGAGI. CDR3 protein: CASRPDRENTEAFF. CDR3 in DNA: TGTGCCAGCAGACCGGACAGGGAGAACACTGAAGCTTTCTTT.

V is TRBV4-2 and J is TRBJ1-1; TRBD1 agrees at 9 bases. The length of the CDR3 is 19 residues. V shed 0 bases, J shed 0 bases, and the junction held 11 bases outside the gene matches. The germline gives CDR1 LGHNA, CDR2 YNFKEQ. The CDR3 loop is CASSQDHRDRASMNTEAFF. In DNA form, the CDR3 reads TGTGCCAGCAGCCAAGATCATCGGGACAGGGCTTCGATGAACACTGAAGCTTTCTTT.

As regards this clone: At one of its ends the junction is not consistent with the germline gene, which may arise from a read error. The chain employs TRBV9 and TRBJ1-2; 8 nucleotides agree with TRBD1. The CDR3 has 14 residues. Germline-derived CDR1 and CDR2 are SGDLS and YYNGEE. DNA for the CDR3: TGTGCCAGCAGCGTAGAAGGGGACAGGAGACCTTCGGCCTTC. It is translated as CASSVEGDRRPSAF.

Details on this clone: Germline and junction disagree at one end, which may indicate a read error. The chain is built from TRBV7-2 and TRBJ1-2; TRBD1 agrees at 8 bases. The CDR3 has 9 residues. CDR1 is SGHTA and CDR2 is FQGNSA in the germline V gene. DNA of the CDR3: TGTGCCAGCAGCTGGACAGGGAACTTC. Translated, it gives CASSWTGNF. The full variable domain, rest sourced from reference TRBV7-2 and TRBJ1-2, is GAGVSQSPSNKVTEKGKDVELRCDPISGHTALYWYRQSLGQGLEFLIYFQGNSAPDKSGLPSDRFSAERTGGSVSTLTIQRTQQEDSAVYLCASSWTGNFGSGTRLTVV.

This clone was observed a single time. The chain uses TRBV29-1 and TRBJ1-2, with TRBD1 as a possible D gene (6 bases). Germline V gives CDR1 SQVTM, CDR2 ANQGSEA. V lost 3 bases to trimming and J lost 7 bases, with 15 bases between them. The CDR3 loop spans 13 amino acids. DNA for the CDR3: TGCAGCGTTGATCGTGTTGACAGGAGTGGCTACACCTTC. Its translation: CSVDRVDRSGYTF.

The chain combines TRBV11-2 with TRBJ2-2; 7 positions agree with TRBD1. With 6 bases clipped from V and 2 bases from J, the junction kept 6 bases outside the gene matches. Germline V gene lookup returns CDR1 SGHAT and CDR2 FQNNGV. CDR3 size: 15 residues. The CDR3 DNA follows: TGTGCCAGCAGGGTAGGGACAGCTAACACCGGGGAGCTGTTTTTT. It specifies CASRVGTANTGELFF.

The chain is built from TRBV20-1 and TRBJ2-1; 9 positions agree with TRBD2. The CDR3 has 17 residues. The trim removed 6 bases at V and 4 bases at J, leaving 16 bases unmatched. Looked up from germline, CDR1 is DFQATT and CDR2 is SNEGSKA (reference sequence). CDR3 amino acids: CSASELAGSMTYNEQFF. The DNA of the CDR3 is TGCAGTGCCAGTGAACTAGCGGGCTCAATGACTTACAATGAGCAGTTCTTC.

The CDR3 spells CASSLAGSNTEAFF. The CDR3 bases are TGTGCCAGCAGCTTAGCGGGTTCGAACACTGAAGCTTTCTTT. The chain uses TRBV13 and TRBJ1-1, with no clear D. From germline, CDR1 is PRHDT and CDR2 FYEKMQ (reference sequence). This CDR3 has 14 residues. Trimming pared 1 base from V and 1 base from J, leaving 7 bases between.

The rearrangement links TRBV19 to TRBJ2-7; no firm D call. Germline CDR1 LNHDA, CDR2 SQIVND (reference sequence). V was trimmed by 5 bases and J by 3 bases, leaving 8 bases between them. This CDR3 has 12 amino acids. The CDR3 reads CASSRRGYEQYF. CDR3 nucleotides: TGTGCCAGTAGTCGCCGAGGCTACGAGCAGTACTTC.

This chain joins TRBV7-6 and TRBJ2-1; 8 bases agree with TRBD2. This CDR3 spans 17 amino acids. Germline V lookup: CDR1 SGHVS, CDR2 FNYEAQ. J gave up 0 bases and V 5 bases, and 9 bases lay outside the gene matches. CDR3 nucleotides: TGTGCCAGCAGCCTTACCGGGGGGGGGAGCTCCTACAATGAGCAGTTCTTC. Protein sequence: CASSLTGGGSSYNEQFF.

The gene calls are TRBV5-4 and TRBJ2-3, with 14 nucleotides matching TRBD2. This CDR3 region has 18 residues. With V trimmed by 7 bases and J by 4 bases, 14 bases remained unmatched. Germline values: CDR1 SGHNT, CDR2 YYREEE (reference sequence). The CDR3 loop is CASARWGLAGENADTQYF. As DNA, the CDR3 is TGTGCCAGCGCGCGATGGGGACTAGCGGGAGAGAACGCAGATACGCAGTATTTT. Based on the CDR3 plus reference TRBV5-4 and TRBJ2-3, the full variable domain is ETGVTQSPTHLIKTRGQQVTLRCSSQSGHNTVSWYQQALGQGPQFIFQYYREEENGRGNFPPRFSGLQFPNYSSELNVNALELDDSALYLCASARWGLAGENADTQYFGPGTRLTVL.

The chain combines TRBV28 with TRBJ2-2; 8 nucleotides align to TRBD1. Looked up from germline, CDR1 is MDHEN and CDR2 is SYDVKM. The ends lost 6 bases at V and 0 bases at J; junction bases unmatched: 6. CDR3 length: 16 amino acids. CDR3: CASSPGGQANTGELFF. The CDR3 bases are TGTGCCAGCAGCCCCGGGGGACAGGCGAACACCGGGGAGCTGTTTTTT.

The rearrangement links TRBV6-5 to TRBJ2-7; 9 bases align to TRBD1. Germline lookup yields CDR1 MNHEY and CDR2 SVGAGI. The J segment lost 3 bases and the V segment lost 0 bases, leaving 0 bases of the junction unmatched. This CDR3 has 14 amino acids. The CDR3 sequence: CASSYSTGGYEQYF. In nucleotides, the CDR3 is TGTGCCAGCAGTTACTCGACAGGGGGCTACGAGCAGTACTTC.

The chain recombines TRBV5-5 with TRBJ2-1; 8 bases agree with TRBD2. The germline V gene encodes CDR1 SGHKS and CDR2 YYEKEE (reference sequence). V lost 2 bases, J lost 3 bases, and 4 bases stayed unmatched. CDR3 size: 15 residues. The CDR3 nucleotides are TGTGCCAGCAGCTTAGGACTAGCTGTCTACAATGAGCAGTTCTTC. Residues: CASSLGLAVYNEQFF.

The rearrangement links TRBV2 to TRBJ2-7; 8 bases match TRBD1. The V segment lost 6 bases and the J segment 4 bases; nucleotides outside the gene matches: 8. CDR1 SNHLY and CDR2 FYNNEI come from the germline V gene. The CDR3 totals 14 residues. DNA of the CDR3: TGTGCCAGCAGCCGAAGGGGACAGGAGTACGAGCAGTACTTC. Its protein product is CASSRRGQEYEQYF.

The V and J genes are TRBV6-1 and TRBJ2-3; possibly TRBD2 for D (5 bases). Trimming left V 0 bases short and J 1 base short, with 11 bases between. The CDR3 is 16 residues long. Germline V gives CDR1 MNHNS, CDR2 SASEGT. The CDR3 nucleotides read TGTGCCAGCAGTGAAGCCCCTAGCTATGGCACAGATACGCAGTATTTT. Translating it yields CASSEAPSYGTDTQYF.